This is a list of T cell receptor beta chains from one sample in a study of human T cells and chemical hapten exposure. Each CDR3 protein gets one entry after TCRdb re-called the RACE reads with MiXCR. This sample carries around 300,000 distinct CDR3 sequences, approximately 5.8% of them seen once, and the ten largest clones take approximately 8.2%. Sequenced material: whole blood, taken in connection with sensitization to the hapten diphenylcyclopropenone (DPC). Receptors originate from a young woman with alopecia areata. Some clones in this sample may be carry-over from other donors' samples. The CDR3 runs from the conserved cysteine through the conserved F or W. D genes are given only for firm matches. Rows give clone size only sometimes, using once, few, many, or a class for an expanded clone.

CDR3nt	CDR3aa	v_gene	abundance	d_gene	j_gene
TGTGCCAGCAGTCCCCACCGGAAAGATACGCAGTATTTT	CASSPHRKDTQYF	TRBV27	many	NA	TRBJ2-3
TGCAGTGCTAGAACTGTGTTGGTAGCGGGGAGGGCCGGGGAGCTGTTTTTT	CSARTVLVAGRAGELFF	TRBV20-1	few	TRBD2	TRBJ2-2
TGTGCCAGCTCAGGGGCCCTCTCCTACGAGCAGTACTTC	CASSGALSYEQYF	TRBV18	NA	NA	TRBJ2-7
TGCGCCAGCAGCTTGACAAGGGCGACGGACATTCAGTACTTC	CASSLTRATDIQYF	TRBV5-1	few	NA	TRBJ2-4
TGTGCCAGCAGCTTGACTAGCGGGGGCCCACCGGGACACGAGCAGTACTTC	CASSLTSGGPPGHEQYF	TRBV27	many	TRBD2	TRBJ2-7
TGTGCCAGCAGCCAAGGGCATTGGACAGATACGCAGTATTTT	CASSQGHWTDTQYF	TRBV14	NA	NA	TRBJ2-3
TGTGCCAGCAGTTGGTCTACAACCACAGATACGCAGTATTTT	CASSWSTTTDTQYF	TRBV12-3/TRBV12-4	many	NA	TRBJ2-3
TGTGCCAGCGGTCTAGGGGGGGTAGGTGAAAAACTGTTTTTT	CASGLGGVGEKLFF	TRBV6-5	many	NA	TRBJ1-4
TGTGCCAGCTCACCGACAGTAATCCTGAACACTGAAGCTTTCTTT	CASSPTVILNTEAFF	TRBV18	NA	NA	TRBJ1-1
TGCGCCAGCAGCCAAGGGGCCGGGACAGGGCTCACTAAAATATATGGCTACACCTTC	CASSQGAGTGLTKIYGYTF	TRBV4-3	many	TRBD1	TRBJ1-2
TGCAGTGCCCAGACAGGGGTGGTGGCAGATACGCAGTATTTT	CSAQTGVVADTQYF	TRBV20-1	NA	TRBD1	TRBJ2-3
TGTGCCAGCAATAACGACGGTCATAGCAATCAGCCCCAGCATTTT	CASNNDGHSNQPQHF	TRBV2	NA	NA	TRBJ1-5
TGTGCCAGCAGCGTAGCTGGGACAGGGATGAACACTGAAGCTTTCTTT	CASSVAGTGMNTEAFF	TRBV9	NA	TRBD1	TRBJ1-1
TGCGCCAGCAGCTTGGTCGCGGGGGGCTCCACAGATACGCAGTATTTT	CASSLVAGGSTDTQYF	TRBV5-1	many	TRBD2	TRBJ2-3
TGTGCCAGCAGTTCCGACTTAGGTAGCGGCTACACCTTC	CASSSDLGSGYTF	TRBV6-1	many	NA	TRBJ1-2
TGCGCCAGCAGCCAAGATCACGGCAGGCACACAGATACGCAGTATTTT	CASSQDHGRHTDTQYF	TRBV4-3	many	NA	TRBJ2-3
TGTGCCAGCAGCCCAGAGACAGGGACTAGCTCTGGAAACACCATATATTTT	CASSPETGTSSGNTIYF	TRBV11-2	NA	TRBD1	TRBJ1-3
TGTGCCAGCAGCTGGGACACCCTGGGGGAAAAACTGTTTTTT	CASSWDTLGEKLFF	TRBV7-9	many	NA	TRBJ1-4
TGTGCCTCTCGGCGGGGGTACGAGCAGTACTTC	CASRRGYEQYF	TRBV6-5	many	TRBD2	TRBJ2-7
TGTGCCAGCTCTTTTATGGGAACGGTATCATATCCCCAGCATTTT	CASSFMGTVSYPQHF	TRBV6-6	few	NA	TRBJ1-5
TGTGCCAGCAGCGTTCGCCAAGATCTGGCGAACATTCAGTACTTC	CASSVRQDLANIQYF	TRBV7-9	many	NA	TRBJ2-4
TGTGCCAGCAGTTACTCAGGGGGAGCTTTCTTT	CASSYSGGAFF	TRBV6-5	many	NA	TRBJ1-1
TGCGCCAGCAGCCAAGATTGGCGGCAAATGGTTCGAAACACCATATATTTT	CASSQDWRQMVRNTIYF	TRBV4-3	many	NA	TRBJ1-3
TGTGCCAGCAGCCCGGGACAGGGGGTAGGAAAACTGTTTTTT	CASSPGQGVGKLFF	TRBV27	many	TRBD1	TRBJ1-4
TGTGCCAGCAGCTTATGGTATAGCAATCAGCCCCAGCATTTT	CASSLWYSNQPQHF	TRBV7-2	many	NA	TRBJ1-5